These 18 T cell receptor beta chains came from one sample sequenced in a study of blood T cells in healthy people across ages (dated by TCRdb to the mid-2010s). The library was obtained by 5' RACE. The second PCR ran for roughly 6 to 11 cycles and used a J-beta primer mix along with a sample-barcoded 5' primer. TCRdb applied fastp at Q25 and MiXCR to the public reads, then kept only in-frame beta chains. Identical CDR3 protein sequences are pooled into one entry, listed with their most common genes and DNA. For this sample the table gives 1.5 million to 2 million distinct CDR3 sequences, of which more than 35% were detected only once. 20% to 25% of the sample rests with the top ten. The material sequenced was blood. These receptors originate from a human donor in good health.

The chain has TRBV7-9 and TRBJ2-2; D not resolved. This CDR3 spans 12 amino acids. V gave up 2 bases and J gave up 6 bases, with 4 bases separating them. The germline V gene encodes CDR1 SEHNR and CDR2 FQNEAQ (reference sequence). The CDR3 sequence: CASSLIPGELFF. DNA of the CDR3: TGTGCCAGCAGCTTAATACCCGGGGAGCTGTTTTTT.

This clonotype showed up just a few times. The V call is TRBV7-9, the J call TRBJ2-5; 7 bases are a match to TRBD2. The CDR3 contains 14 residues. With 7 bases clipped from V and 0 bases from J, the junction kept 5 bases outside the gene matches. From germline, CDR1 is SEHNR and CDR2 FQNEAQ (reference sequence). In nucleotides, the CDR3 is TGTGCCAGCACCCTCGGGGGGTACCAAGAGACCCAGTACTTC. As protein: CASTLGGYQETQYF.

The rearrangement uses TRBV4-3 and TRBJ1-4; D uncertain. V shed 1 base and J shed 0 bases, with 12 bases lying between them. CDR1 is LGHNA and CDR2 is YSLEER in the germline V gene. This CDR3 spans 17 amino acids. The CDR3 spells CASSQGSQAATNEKLFF. As DNA, the CDR3 is TGCGCCAGCAGCCAAGGCAGTCAGGCTGCAACTAATGAAAAACTGTTTTTT.

This clonotype has only a few counts. CDR3 sequence reads: CSVSTSGGNNEQFF. CDR3 nucleotide sequence: TGCAGTGTTTCGACTAGCGGGGGGAACAATGAGCAGTTCTTC. This chain connects TRBV20-1 to TRBJ2-1; 13 nucleotides match TRBD2. The CDR3 spans 14 residues. Germline CDR1 reads DFQATT; CDR2 reads SNEGSKA (reference sequence). Trimming at V came to 7 bases and at J to 5 bases, leaving 5 bases not matched to a gene.

V gene TRBV5-1 combines with J gene TRBJ2-5, with TRBD1 matching over 7 bases. V gave up 1 base and J gave up 8 bases; unmatched junction bases: 5. Germline loops: CDR1 SGHRS, CDR2 YFSETQ. The CDR3 length is 13 residues. The CDR3 here is CASSLTDRSTQYF. The CDR3 DNA is TGCGCCAGCAGCTTGACGGACAGGAGCACCCAGTACTTC.

On this clonotype itself: Sequence at one end of the junction differs from germline and may be a read error. The chain recombines TRBV5-6 with TRBJ1-5, with a possible D match to TRBD1 (5 bases). The V gene's germline CDR1 is SGHDT and CDR2 YYEEEE. The CDR3 spans 14 residues. CDR3 amino acids: CAGSHRQLNQPQHF. The CDR3 DNA reads TGTGCCGGCAGCCATAGACAGCTCAATCAGCCCCAGCATTTT.

The rearrangement links TRBV9 to TRBJ2-1; 11 nucleotides align to TRBD1. The J call may be in error: the DNA end matches TRBJ2-7 better. Looked up from germline, CDR1 is SGDLS and CDR2 is YYNGEE. The CDR3 loop spans 15 amino acids. CDR3 nucleotides: TGTGCCAGCAGCGTAGAGGACAGGGGGCACTACGAGCAGTACTTC. It is translated as CASSVEDRGHYEQYF.

This clonotype was observed many times. The V gene is TRBV4-1, the J gene TRBJ2-7; maybe TRBD2 (5 bases). Germline CDR1 MGHRA, CDR2 YSYEKL. With 4 bases removed from V and 1 base from J, the gap between germline ends came to 11 bases. The CDR3 spans 14 residues. The CDR3 region is CASSRGLESYEQYF. The DNA for the CDR3 is TGCGCCAGCAGCCGCGGACTGGAGTCCTACGAGCAGTACTTC.

This clonotype has just a few counts. The chain joins TRBV7-2 to TRBJ2-4; D gene uncertain. Germline assignment: CDR1 SGHTA and CDR2 FQGNSA. The V end lost 0 bases, the J end lost 6 bases, and 12 bases lay between the germline ends. This CDR3 has 15 amino acids. The CDR3 nucleotides read TGTGCCAGCAGCTTAGCGCTAGTAGTTGGAAACATTCAGTACTTC. Translated: CASSLALVVGNIQYF.

The rearrangement uses TRBV6-2 or TRBV6-3 and TRBJ2-1; no clear D. V shed 2 bases and J shed 8 bases, with 10 bases lying between them. Germline CDR1 reads MNHEY; CDR2 reads SVGEGT. The CDR3 sequence is 13 residues long. CDR3 nucleotide sequence: TGTGCCAGCAGTTACACCCAGTTGGATGAGCAGTTCTTC. Amino acids: CASSYTQLDEQFF.

J is TRBJ2-2 and V is TRBV7-6; 11 positions agree with TRBD1. The V and J ends lost 6 bases and 4 bases, in that order; junction bases with no gene match: 7. CDR3 length equals 16 residues. Germline-derived CDR1 and CDR2 are SGHVS and FNYEAQ. The CDR3 sequence: CASSAGTGGSTGELFF. The CDR3 DNA is TGTGCCAGCAGTGCCGGGACAGGGGGTTCCACCGGGGAGCTGTTTTTT.

This sequence joins TRBV6-5 and TRBJ2-7, with a possible D match to TRBD2 (5 bases). The CDR3 runs to 13 residues. CDR1 is MNHEY and CDR2 is SVGAGI in the germline V gene. The V end lost 2 bases, the J end lost 9 bases, and 14 bases lay between the germline ends. The CDR3 DNA follows: TGTGCCAGCAGTTACGGCGGAGGAAGAAGGCAGTACTTC. This translates into CASSYGGGRRQYF.

The chain has TRBV29-1 and TRBJ1-1; D might be TRBD1 (5 bases). Between the trimmed V and J ends, which lost 7 bases and 5 bases, there was a span of 20 bases. The CDR3 covers 14 residues. Germline CDR1 and CDR2: SQVTM and ANQGSEA. DNA for the CDR3: TGCAGCGCCGAGGGGTGGGTTGGGGTGACTGAAGCTTTCTTT. Translated, it gives CSAEGWVGVTEAFF.

Concerning this clonotype itself: One junction end does not reproduce the germline sequence, and a read error may be involved. This chain joins TRBV5-1 and TRBJ1-1, with a possible D match to TRBD1 (5 bases). This CDR3 region has 14 residues. Germline loops: CDR1 SGHRS, CDR2 YFSETQ. Here the CDR3 reads CASSLGALNTEAFF. For the CDR3, the DNA is TGTGCCAGCAGTTTAGGGGCCTTGAACACTGAAGCTTTCTTT. The full variable domain, with the rest looked up from reference TRBV5-1 and TRBJ1-1, is KAGVTQTPRYLIKTRGQQVTLSCSPISGHRSVSWYQQTPGQGLQFLFEYFSETQRNKGNFPGRFSGRQFSNSRSEMNVSTLELGDSALYLCASSLGALNTEAFFGQGTRLTVV.

The chain links TRBV15 to TRBJ1-5; D is ambiguous. V lost 6 bases and J 2 bases, leaving 23 bases between the germline ends. The CDR3 is 18 residues long. Germline assignment: CDR1 LNHNV and CDR2 YYDKDF (reference sequence). Here the CDR3 DNA reads TGTGCCACCAGATCACTCGGGCCGGGGATTTGGGGCAATCAGCCCCAGCATTTT. Translated: CATRSLGPGIWGNQPQHF. The whole variable domain, remainder taken from reference TRBV15 and TRBJ1-5, is DAMVIQNPRYQVTQFGKPVTLSCSQTLNHNVMYWYQQKSSQAPKLLFHYYDKDFNNEADTPDNFQSRRPNTSFCFLDIRSPGLGDTAMYLCATRSLGPGIWGNQPQHFGDGTRLSIL.

The J gene is TRBJ1-1, the V gene TRBV29-1; D might be TRBD1 (5 bases). Germline V gene lookup returns CDR1 SQVTM and CDR2 ANQGSEA. V lost 6 bases and J 11 bases, leaving 19 bases between the germline ends. The CDR3 has 12 residues. In nucleotides, the CDR3 is TGCAGCGTAGCCTTAGGGACCGCCTTCGCTTTCTTT. Its translation: CSVALGTAFAFF.

V is TRBV2 and J is TRBJ1-2; the D gene is possibly TRBD1 (6 bases). Germline-derived CDR1 and CDR2 are SNHLY and FYNNEI. V lost 5 bases, J lost 5 bases, and 15 bases lay in between. There are 14 residues in the CDR3. For the CDR3, the DNA is TGTGCCAGCAGTACAGGGTCCGGACTATATGGCTACACCTTC. This encodes CASSTGSGLYGYTF. Using reference TRBV2 and TRBJ1-2 for the parts outside the CDR3, the full variable domain is EPEVTQTPSHQVTQMGQEVILRCVPISNHLYFYWYRQILGQKVEFLVSFYNNEISEKSEIFDDQFSVERPDGSNFTLKIRSTKLEDSAMYFCASSTGSGLYGYTFGSGTRLTVV.

This clonotype was seen only a few times. The chain combines TRBV29-1 with TRBJ2-3; no clear D gene. The V and J ends lost 0 bases and 2 bases respectively, with 9 bases between them. Germline V lookup: CDR1 SQVTM, CDR2 ANQGSEA. The CDR3 sequence is 14 residues long. In nucleotides, the CDR3 is TGCAGCGTTGAAGATCGTGGATACACAGATACGCAGTATTTT. Amino acids: CSVEDRGYTDTQYF.